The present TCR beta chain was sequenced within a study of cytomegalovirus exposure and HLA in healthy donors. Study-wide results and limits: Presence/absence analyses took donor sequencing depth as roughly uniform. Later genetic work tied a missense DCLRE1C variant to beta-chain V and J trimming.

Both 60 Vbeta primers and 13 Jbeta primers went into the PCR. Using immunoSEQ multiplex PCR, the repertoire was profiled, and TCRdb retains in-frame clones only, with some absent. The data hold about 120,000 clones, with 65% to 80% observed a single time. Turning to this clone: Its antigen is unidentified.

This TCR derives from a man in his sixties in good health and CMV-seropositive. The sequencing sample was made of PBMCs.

This CDR3 reads CASSPQGSMNTEAFF. CDR3 nucleotides: TGTGCCAGCAGTCCACAGGGATCCATGAACACTGAAGCTTTCTTT. The chain links TRBV2 to TRBJ1-1, with a possible D match to TRBD1 (6 bases). In germline, CDR1 is SNHLY, CDR2 FYNNEI. Trimming left V 5 bases short and J 0 bases short, with 13 bases between. CDR3 length equals 15 residues.